This T cell receptor (beta chain) was sequenced during a study of T cells after yellow fever vaccination. 5'RACE template switching produced TCR cDNA carrying a universal primer site and UMIs. TCRdb reprocessed the 5' RACE reads via MiXCR and lists one record per CDR3 protein. This table has 200,000 to 300,000 distinct CDR3 sequences, approximately 3.8% appearing once. Study results and caveats: Most clones from primary vaccination resurfaced after the booster (about 95% CD4, around 90% CD8). Overlap between CD4 and CD8 compartments was detected for a small share of clonotypes. Faster peaking, at day 5 versus 15, marked a secondary response that was weaker.

The CDR3 totals 15 residues. V was clipped by 1 base and J by 3 bases; unmatched bases: 4. Per germline, CDR1 LGHNA and CDR2 YNFKEQ. There are many counts of this clonotype. Antigen unknown. This chain joins TRBV4-2 and TRBJ2-3, with TRBD2 identical over 7 bases. Specimen: PBMCs, collected 15 days after the yellow fever booster vaccination. The TCR sequence derives from a man between 18 and 35 years old who received the YFV17D yellow fever vaccine. CDR3 sequence: CASSQASGVTDTQYF. Here the CDR3 DNA reads TGTGCCAGCAGCCAAGCCAGCGGGGTTACAGATACGCAGTATTTT.